Sequencing of this T cell receptor (beta chain) was carried out in a study of CD8 T cells in ankylosing spondylitis. Trimming removed 6 bases from V and 6 bases from J; junction bases left unmatched: 9. The length of the CDR3 is 13 residues. Germline CDR1 reads SQVTM; CDR2 reads ANQGSEA. Points from the study as a whole: A motif of eight or nine highly homologous TCR beta variants was seen as apparently characteristic of ankylosing spondylitis blood.

Each CDR3 protein gets one entry after TCRdb re-called the 5' RACE reads with MiXCR. The profile shows around 25,000 distinct CDR3 sequences, roughly 17% of them singletons. This clonotype was seen only a few times. Its cognate antigen is unknown. What was sequenced was blood. The TCR originated in a male donor with ankylosing spondylitis or in good health (not recorded which). The chain has TRBV29-1 and TRBJ2-3; TRBD2 matches at 7 bases. The CDR3 DNA sequence: TGCAGCGTGGGGACTACCATTTTGGATACGCAGTATTTT. It encodes CSVGTTILDTQYF.